Following are 10 T cell receptor beta chains from one sample sequenced in a study of T cell changes during pregnancy in multiple sclerosis. Data came from immunoSEQ multiplex PCR; TCRdb stores just in-frame clones and leaves some out. The data show roughly 85,000 clones, with approximately 90% seen just once and 2.5% held by the top ten. The material was peripheral blood, obtained in the first trimester of pregnancy. The receptors stem from a female donor with multiple sclerosis, enrolled in a pregnancy study.

The gene calls are TRBV30 and TRBJ1-4; a possible D gene is TRBD1 (5 bases). Germline V gives CDR1 GTSNPN, CDR2 SVGIG (reference sequence). Trimming took off 0 bases at V and 11 bases at J, with 13 bases between the two ends. The CDR3 sequence is 13 residues long. The CDR3 region is CAWSVPGVGKLFF. The CDR3 DNA follows: TGTGCCTGGAGTGTACCGGGGGTAGGGAAACTGTTTTTT.

Concerning this clone: Other nucleotide sequences in the sample specify the same CDR3. The J gene is TRBJ2-1, the V gene TRBV6-6, with a possible D match to TRBD2 (6 bases). The CDR3 spans 13 residues. CDR1 is MNHNY and CDR2 is SVGAGI in the germline V gene (reference sequence). Deletions cut 2 bases from V and 4 bases from J, with 6 bases between. DNA of the CDR3: TGTGCCAGCAGTTACGCGGGGTACAATGAGCAGTTCTTC. Protein product: CASSYAGYNEQFF.

The sample holds a few counts of this clone. This rearrangement joins TRBV28 to TRBJ1-4; no clear D gene. The CDR3 spans 15 residues. Trimming left V 6 bases short and J 4 bases short, with 15 bases between. The germline gives CDR1 MDHEN, CDR2 SYDVKM. CDR3 in amino acids: CASSHRRGNNEKLFF. The CDR3 bases are TGTGCCAGCAGCCACCGCCGGGGAAATAATGAAAAACTGTTTTTT.

The gene calls are TRBV6-1 and TRBJ1-4, with TRBD1 as a possible D gene (5 bases). Germline V gene data show CDR1 as MNHNS and CDR2 as SASEGT. This CDR3 is 14 amino acids long. The V end lost 8 bases, the J end lost 2 bases, and 12 bases lay between the germline ends. The CDR3 protein is CASDQTDTNEKLFF. CDR3 bases: TGTGCCAGCGACCAGACAGATACTAATGAAAAACTGTTTTTT.

The chain carries TRBV5-5 and TRBJ2-1; the match to TRBD2 covers 10 bases. The CDR3 sequence is 16 residues long. Germline V gene sequence: CDR1 SGHKS, CDR2 YYEKEE (reference sequence). The V and J ends lost 4 bases and 6 bases, in that order; junction bases with no gene match: 10. The CDR3 loop is CASSPGLAGAFNEQFF. The CDR3 DNA is TGTGCCAGCAGCCCCGGCCTAGCGGGGGCCTTCAATGAGCAGTTCTTC. The variable domain in full, with the rest retrieved from reference TRBV5-5 and TRBJ2-1, is DAGVTQSPTHLIKTRGQQVTLRCSPISGHKSVSWYQQVLGQGPQFIFQYYEKEERGRGNFPDRFSARQFPNYSSELNVNALLLGDSALYLCASSPGLAGAFNEQFFGPGTRLTVL.

The CDR3 loop is CASSPGQYPYEQYF. The CDR3 DNA is TGTGCCAGCAGCCCGGGACAGTACCCCTACGAGCAGTACTTC. The chain uses TRBV5-5 and TRBJ2-7; the match to TRBD1 covers 7 bases. The trim removed 4 bases at V and 2 bases at J, leaving 6 bases unmatched. This CDR3 is 14 amino acids long. Germline V gene sequence: CDR1 SGHKS, CDR2 YYEKEE (reference sequence).

This chain joins TRBV11-2 and TRBJ2-7; D possibly corresponds to TRBD1 (5 bases). This CDR3 has 13 amino acids. Per the germline V gene, CDR1 is SGHAT and CDR2 is FQNNGV. V dropped 3 bases and J dropped 5 bases, with 11 bases sitting between them. The CDR3: CASSFQGTNEQYF. CDR3 nucleotide sequence: TGTGCCAGCAGCTTTCAGGGAACCAACGAGCAGTACTTC.

The V and J genes are TRBV27 and TRBJ2-7; TRBD1 matches 11 bases. The CDR3 runs to 14 residues. Losses at the gene ends were 7 bases for V and 7 bases for J; bases not matched to a gene: 9. In germline, CDR1 is MNHEY, CDR2 SMNVEV (reference sequence). The CDR3 loop reads CASKRTGGLGEQYF. Here the CDR3 DNA reads TGTGCCAGCAAACGGACAGGGGGCTTGGGGGAGCAGTACTTC.

CDR3 amino acids: CASSESLSNTDTQYF. As DNA, the CDR3 is TGTGCCAGCAGTGAATCCCTAAGTAACACAGATACGCAGTATTTT. V and J are TRBV6-1 and TRBJ2-3; D not resolved. The CDR3 contains 15 residues. The V end lost 2 bases, the J end lost 2 bases, and 11 bases lay between the germline ends. Germline CDR1 MNHNS, CDR2 SASEGT.

V gene TRBV18 combines with J gene TRBJ2-7; 7 bases agree with TRBD2. Unmatched junction bases numbered 6, after V lost 3 bases and J lost 1 base. Germline V gene lookup returns CDR1 KGHSH and CDR2 LQKENI. The CDR3 runs 15 residues. CDR3: CASSPGEGSSYEQYF. The CDR3 DNA reads TGTGCCAGCTCACCCGGGGAGGGGTCTTCCTACGAGCAGTACTTC.